The 11 T cell receptor beta chains below were found in one sample sequenced in a study of pediatric ulcerative colitis. TCRdb keeps only in-frame clones here, not all; method: immunoSEQ multiplex PCR. The sample has approximately 60,000 clones; 80% to 90% are singletons. Sequencing used blood. These receptors originate from a boy between 10 and 17 years old with severe ulcerative colitis.

The J gene is TRBJ2-1, the V gene TRBV18; D remains ambiguous. Trimming pared 5 bases from V and 3 bases from J, leaving 8 bases between. The CDR3 is 13 residues long. The V gene's germline CDR1 is KGHSH and CDR2 LQKENI. The CDR3 sequence: CASSISIYNEQFF. In DNA, the CDR3 is TGTGCCAGCTCAATATCTATCTACAATGAGCAGTTCTTC.

The genes are TRBV5-4 and TRBJ2-3; the match to TRBD1 covers 7 bases. Germline lookup yields CDR1 SGHNT and CDR2 YYREEE (reference sequence). With 7 bases clipped from V and 2 bases from J, the junction kept 10 bases outside the gene matches. This CDR3 is built from 15 residues. The CDR3 bases are TGTGCCAGCTCACAGGGGCGGGCCTACACAGATACGCAGTATTTT. As protein: CASSQGRAYTDTQYF.

V is TRBV21-1 and J is TRBJ2-3; TRBD1, the D gene given by the table, was not confirmed from the DNA. TRBV21-1 corresponds to a pseudogene. The length of the CDR3 is 14 residues. The CDR3 here is CATLGQGVTDTQYF. The CDR3 coding sequence is TGTGCCACCCTAGGACAGGGAGTGACAGATACGCAGTATTTT.

V and J are TRBV19 and TRBJ1-1; TRBD1 matches 7 bases. The CDR3 length is 15 residues. J lost 4 bases, V lost 3 bases, and 8 bases had no gene match. In germline, CDR1 is LNHDA, CDR2 SQIVND (reference sequence). CDR3 residues: CASSIASRGFTEAFF. In nucleotides, the CDR3 is TGTGCCAGTAGTATCGCTTCCAGGGGGTTCACTGAAGCTTTCTTT. The entire variable domain, with the rest obtained from reference TRBV19 and TRBJ1-1, is as follows: DGGITQSPKYLFRKEGQNVTLSCEQNLNHDAMYWYRQDPGQGLRLIYYSQIVNDFQKGDIAEGYSVSREKKESFPLTVTSAQKNPTAFYLCASSIASRGFTEAFFGQGTRLTVV.

This clone was seen a few times. The CDR3 DNA reads TGTGCCAGCAGTTACTCGAGATGGGACTATGGCTACACCTTC. Residues: CASSYSRWDYGYTF. This sequence joins TRBV6-5 and TRBJ1-2; no definite D call. The ends were cut back, 0 bases at V and 3 bases at J, with 8 bases in the middle. The CDR3 has 14 amino acids. The V gene's germline CDR1 is MNHEY and CDR2 SVGAGI.

The chain uses TRBV9 and TRBJ2-1, with 7 bases lining up with TRBD2. This CDR3 is built from 15 residues. The germline V gene encodes CDR1 SGDLS and CDR2 YYNGEE. V lost 2 bases and J lost 9; bases outside the gene matches: 11. The CDR3 sequence: CASSVQGEGQGEQFF. CDR3 sequence (DNA): TGTGCCAGCAGCGTTCAAGGGGAGGGCCAGGGTGAGCAGTTCTTC.

This clone was detected a few times. The chain combines TRBV6-1 with TRBJ1-5; 11 nucleotides line up with TRBD1. In germline, CDR1 is MNHNS, CDR2 SASEGT. This CDR3 region has 15 residues. Losses at the gene ends were 9 bases for V and 2 bases for J; bases not matched to a gene: 6. CDR3 in DNA: TGTGCCAGTACCTGGGACAGGGGGGGCAATCAGCCCCAGCATTTT. This gives the protein CASTWDRGGNQPQHF.

V usage is TRBV6-6 and J usage is TRBJ1-4; D is unresolved. With 7 bases removed from V and 0 bases from J, the gap between germline ends came to 9 bases. This CDR3 is 14 amino acids long. Per the germline V gene, CDR1 is MNHNY and CDR2 is SVGAGI (reference sequence). The CDR3 protein is CASTRQATNEKLFF. The CDR3 DNA sequence: TGTGCCAGCACCCGCCAGGCAACTAATGAAAAACTGTTTTTT.

This clone was seen a single time. This chain links TRBV2 with TRBJ1-1; D call uncertain. V shed 4 bases and J shed 3 bases, with 21 bases lying between them. Germline V gene lookup returns CDR1 SNHLY and CDR2 FYNNEI. The CDR3 has 17 residues. CDR3 DNA sequence: TGTGCCAGCAGTGCAATTGAGACAACCATCCGAGACACTGAAGCTTTCTTT. The encoded protein is CASSAIETTIRDTEAFF.

The chain joins TRBV7-9 to TRBJ2-3, with 10 bases matching TRBD2. Per germline, CDR1 SEHNR and CDR2 FQNEAQ (reference sequence). Trimming took 6 bases from V and 5 from J; bases not matched to a gene: 14. This CDR3 spans 17 amino acids. For the CDR3, the DNA is TGTGCCAGCAGTCCGGCCCCTAGCGGGGGAAGAGGAGATACGCAGTATTTT. This codes for CASSPAPSGGRGDTQYF.

The V gene is TRBV19, the J gene TRBJ1-5; D gene uncertain. CDR3 length: 12 amino acids. The germline V and J ends were trimmed by 8 bases and 5 bases, with 10 bases remaining between them. CDR1 LNHDA and CDR2 SQIVND come from the germline V gene (reference sequence). The CDR3 region has the DNA TGTGCCAGTGCAGCCCTGGATCAGCCCCAGCATTTT. Its protein product is CASAALDQPQHF.